This record looks at one TCR beta chain sequence and its context. Molecular barcoded adaptors covering alpha/delta and beta/gamma chains were used on around 370 ng RNA. TCRdb called the reads again in MiXCR, with one record for every CDR3 protein. The table includes about 39,000 distinct CDR3 sequences, around 13% detected once. The data were taken from a study of read filtering for tumor transcriptome and immune sequencing. The sequencing sample was made of a population of CD138-negative cells sorted from bone marrow. This receptor was obtained from a donor aged 40 or over with multiple myeloma.

CDR3 nucleotides: TGCAGTGCTAGAGAACCGGGACCTCAGCAGCCCCAGCATTTT. This gives the protein CSAREPGPQQPQHF. V gene TRBV20-1 combines with J gene TRBJ1-5; tentatively, D is TRBD1 (5 bases). Germline loops: CDR1 DFQATT, CDR2 SNEGSKA (reference sequence). With 0 bases removed from V and 7 bases from J, the gap between germline ends came to 13 bases. The CDR3 contains 14 residues.